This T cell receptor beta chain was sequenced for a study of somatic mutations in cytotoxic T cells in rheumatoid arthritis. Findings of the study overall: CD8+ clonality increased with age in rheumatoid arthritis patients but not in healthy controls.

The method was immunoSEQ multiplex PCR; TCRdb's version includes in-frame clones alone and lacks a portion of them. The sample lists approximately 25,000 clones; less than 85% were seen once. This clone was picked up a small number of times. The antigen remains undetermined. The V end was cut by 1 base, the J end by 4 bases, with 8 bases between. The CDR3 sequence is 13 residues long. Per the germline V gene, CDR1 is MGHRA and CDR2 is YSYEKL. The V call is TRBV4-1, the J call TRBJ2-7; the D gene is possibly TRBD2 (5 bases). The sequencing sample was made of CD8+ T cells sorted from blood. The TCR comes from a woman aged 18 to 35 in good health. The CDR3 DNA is TGCGCCAGCAGCCAAGGTCCGGGGTACGAGCAGTACGTC. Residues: CASSQGPGYEQYV.